Sequencing of this T cell receptor beta chain was carried out in a study of blood T cell repertoires in COVID-19. The wider study: Donors in the United States, Italy and Spain gave samples during acute or convalescent COVID-19.

The germline V gene has CDR1 LGHNA and CDR2 YSLEER. Trimming removed 1 base from V and 6 bases from J, with 15 bases in between. The length of the CDR3 is 15 residues. Original processing methods: Reference gene primer amplification gave estimated nucleated cell counts. TCRdb's table, derived via immunoSEQ multiplex PCR, lists solely in-frame clones and lacks some. For V, J and clone size, that table is used; D and trimming come from the DNA. The sample carries around 130,000 clones, roughly 89% recorded once. V gene TRBV4-3 combines with J gene TRBJ1-1; tentative D call: TRBD1 (5 bases). This TCR was recovered from a woman in her 50s with acute or convalescent COVID-19. Sequencing input: peripheral blood. The CDR3 nucleotides are TGCGCCAGCAGCCAAGGGACCCGACAGCCTCCTGAAGCTTTCTTT. It translates to CASSQGTRQPPEAFF.